This T cell receptor beta chain was captured by sequencing in a study of cytomegalovirus exposure and HLA in healthy donors. The length of the CDR3 is 16 residues. CDR1 is LGHNA and CDR2 is YSLEER in the germline V gene. Trimming left V 0 bases short and J 4 bases short, with 12 bases between. Here immunoSEQ multiplex PCR was the method, and the copy in TCRdb shows in-frame clones only, minus some. The sample includes about 160,000 clones, about 96% of them seen just once. Sequenced material: PBMCs. The receptor comes from a woman between 18 and 29 years old in good health and CMV-seronegative. The chain employs TRBV4-3 and TRBJ1-4, with TRBD1 as a possible D gene (5 bases). Written as DNA, the CDR3 is TGCGCCAGCAGCCAAGATCTGGGGAGGGGTAATGAAAAACTGTTTTTT. Translation gives CASSQDLGRGNEKLFF.